The 26 T cell receptor beta chains below all came from one sample that was sequenced in a study of lymphopenia after photon versus proton radiotherapy. Some clones are missing from TCRdb's copy, which holds only in-frame ones; the method was immunoSEQ multiplex PCR. The repertoire holds fewer than 45,000 clones, with about 86% as singletons. This material consisted of peripheral blood, taken from a patient treated with proton-based radiotherapy. The receptors here all came from a woman aged 70-85 years with pancreatic cancer. Some clones in this sample may be carry-over from other donors' samples.

The CDR3 spells CASSFGASNEQFF. Written as DNA, the CDR3 is TGTGCCAGCAGCTTTGGAGCGTCCAATGAGCAGTTCTTC. The V and J genes are TRBV11-2 and TRBJ2-1, with D hard to call. This CDR3 contains 13 residues. V lost 3 bases, J lost 6 bases, and 9 bases lay in between. Per germline, CDR1 SGHAT and CDR2 FQNNGV.

The rearrangement links TRBV7-2 to TRBJ2-2, with TRBD2 matching over 8 bases. Unmatched junction bases numbered 8, after V lost 5 bases and J lost 3 bases. CDR1 is SGHTA and CDR2 is FQGNSA in the germline V gene. This CDR3 is 16 amino acids long. Here the CDR3 DNA reads TGTGCCAGCAGCCAAAGGACTAGCAGAGACACCGGGGAGCTGTTTTTT. It encodes CASSQRTSRDTGELFF.

In its sample, this clone was seen a few times. The chain combines TRBV1 with TRBJ1-2. TRBV1 is a listed pseudogene. The CDR3 length is 16 residues. The CDR3 DNA reads as TGCACCAGCAGCCAAGATCTGGGCAGGGAGTGGGATGGCTACACCTTC. The encoded protein is CTSSQDLGREWDGYTF.

The chain recombines TRBV10-1 with TRBJ2-2, with unresolved D. V lost 2 bases, J lost 7 bases, and 8 bases lay in between. The germline CDR1 and CDR2 sequences are WNHNN and SYGVQD (reference sequence). The CDR3 runs to 13 residues. CDR3 sequence (DNA): TGCGCCAGCAGTGAGAACGGTGTCGGGGAGCTGTTTTTT. Protein: CASSENGVGELFF.

The chain recombines TRBV10-1 with TRBJ2-1; D uncertain. The germline CDR1 and CDR2 sequences are WNHNN and SYGVQD (reference sequence). Trimming stripped 2 bases from V and 8 bases from J, with 10 bases between. The CDR3 runs 13 residues. CDR3 coding DNA: TGCGCCAGCAGTGAGCATGCGATCGATGAGCAGTTCTTC. Encoded protein: CASSEHAIDEQFF.

The chain uses TRBV2 and TRBJ1-4; D perhaps matches TRBD1 (5 bases). Germline CDR1 SNHLY, CDR2 FYNNEI. Trimming pared 7 bases from V and 0 bases from J, leaving 9 bases between. The CDR3 is 14 residues long. The CDR3 protein is CASKTTATNEKLFF. CDR3 bases: TGTGCCAGCAAGACGACAGCAACTAATGAAAAACTGTTTTTT.

The chain couples TRBV7-2 to TRBJ2-5; 8 bases align to TRBD1. Germline lookup yields CDR1 SGHTA and CDR2 FQGNSA. The J segment lost 5 bases and the V segment lost 0 bases, leaving 5 bases of the junction unmatched. The CDR3 sequence is 15 residues long. CDR3 loop: CASSLASGGRETQYF. The CDR3 nucleotides are TGTGCCAGCAGCTTAGCGTCAGGGGGCCGGGAGACCCAGTACTTC.

The chain recombines TRBV4-1 with TRBJ1-2, with TRBD1 matching over 8 bases. Germline V gene lookup returns CDR1 MGHRA and CDR2 YSYEKL. This CDR3 region has 15 residues. Trimming cost V 7 bases and J 2 bases; bases outside gene matches: 9. DNA for the CDR3: TGCGCCAGCACCAGCGGACAGGGAGCAAACTATGGCTACACCTTC. This codes for CASTSGQGANYGYTF.

The V and J genes are TRBV29-1 and TRBJ1-1, with D maybe TRBD1 (5 bases). The CDR3 length is 12 residues. V was trimmed by 3 bases and J by 4 bases, leaving 9 bases between them. Germline-derived CDR1 and CDR2 are SQVTM and ANQGSEA. CDR3 sequence (DNA): TGCAGCGTTGACCCCGGGGGCACTGAAGCTTTCTTT. This translates into CSVDPGGTEAFF.

The chain has TRBV5-1 and TRBJ2-5; D unresolved. This CDR3 contains 13 residues. Trimming took off 2 bases at V and 1 base at J, with 6 bases between the two ends. CDR1 is SGHRS, CDR2 YFSETQ, per germline. The CDR3 sequence: CASSFTSQETQYF. Here the CDR3 DNA reads TGCGCCAGCAGCTTTACGTCCCAAGAGACCCAGTACTTC.

Concerning this clone itself: Other DNA variants within this sample encode the same CDR3. CDR3 in DNA: TGTGCCAGCAGAGCTATTAGCGGGAGGGGTCCGGGCGGGGAGCTGTTTTTT. It codes for CASRAISGRGPGGELFF. The J gene is TRBJ2-2, the V gene TRBV2, with TRBD2 identical over 11 bases. V lost 6 bases to trimming and J lost 7 bases; unmatched junction nucleotides: 13. The CDR3 has 17 residues. CDR1 is SNHLY, CDR2 FYNNEI, per germline.

The chain couples TRBV7-9 to TRBJ1-2; 8 bases map to TRBD1. With V trimmed by 1 base and J by 2 bases, 6 bases remained unmatched. CDR3 length equals 16 residues. Germline-derived CDR1 and CDR2 are SEHNR and FQNEAQ (reference sequence). CDR3 sequence (DNA): TGTGCCAGCAGCTTAGTGAGACAGGGGACGAACTATGGCTACACCTTC. Its protein is CASSLVRQGTNYGYTF.

V is TRBV7-2 and J is TRBJ2-3, with D tentatively TRBD2 (6 bases). The CDR3 length is 15 residues. CDR1 is SGHTA, CDR2 FQGNSA, per germline. V was clipped by 5 bases and J by 2 bases, with 14 bases between them. This CDR3 is CASSPRGGVTDTQYF. CDR3 DNA sequence: TGTGCCAGCAGCCCACGGGGCGGGGTCACAGATACGCAGTATTTT.

The J gene is TRBJ2-2, the V gene TRBV29-1; 8 nucleotides agree with TRBD2. Trimming took 5 bases from V and 2 from J; bases not matched to a gene: 7. Per germline, CDR1 SQVTM and CDR2 ANQGSEA. The length of the CDR3 is 15 residues. The CDR3 sequence: CSVPGLAPNTGELFF. In nucleotides, the CDR3 is TGCAGCGTTCCCGGACTAGCTCCTAACACCGGGGAGCTGTTTTTT.

Here the CDR3 DNA reads TGTGCCAGCGGGAAGGGGGTACCCGGTGAAAAACTGTTTTTT. The encoded protein is CASGKGVPGEKLFF. The chain links TRBV14 to TRBJ1-4; tentatively, D is TRBD1 (6 bases). With 8 bases removed from V and 7 bases from J, the gap between germline ends came to 17 bases. The germline CDR1 and CDR2 sequences are SGHDN and FVKESK. The CDR3 totals 14 residues.

The rearrangement uses TRBV28 and TRBJ2-1; tentative D call: TRBD1 (5 bases). Trimming cost V 6 bases and J 2 bases, with 8 bases left between them. Germline loops: CDR1 MDHEN, CDR2 SYDVKM. This CDR3 has 13 amino acids. The CDR3 spells CASRDTAYNEQFF. The CDR3 bases are TGTGCCAGCAGGGACACGGCCTACAATGAGCAGTTCTTC.

Only one count was recorded for this clone. Germline is not matched at one junction end, which may reflect a read error. The V call is TRBV5-1, the J call TRBJ2-1; 9 nucleotides agree with TRBD2. Germline V gene sequence: CDR1 SGHRS, CDR2 YFSETQ. The CDR3 spans 16 residues. CDR3 loop: CASTLTSGAGYNEQFF. CDR3 in DNA: TGCGCCAGCACCTTGACTAGCGGAGCCGGCTACAATGAGCAGTTCTTC.

The chain uses TRBV28 and TRBJ2-5, with 8 bases that match TRBD2. Trimming removed 2 bases from V and 3 bases from J; junction bases left unmatched: 8. The CDR3 totals 16 residues. Germline V gene data show CDR1 as MDHEN and CDR2 as SYDVKM. CDR3 amino acids: CASSLIGGRSKETQYF. In nucleotides, the CDR3 is TGTGCCAGCAGTTTAATTGGCGGGAGGTCTAAAGAGACCCAGTACTTC.

The genes are TRBV29-1 and TRBJ1-5, with D perhaps matching TRBD1 (5 bases). There are 14 residues in the CDR3. The V gene lost 4 bases and the J gene lost 5 bases, with 15 bases spanning the gap. Germline CDR1 is SQVTM and CDR2 is ANQGSEA. The CDR3 region has the DNA TGCAGCGTTGTTTGGGGGAATCGGGATCAGCCCCAGCATTTT. As protein: CSVVWGNRDQPQHF.

The rearrangement joins TRBV30 to TRBJ1-2; TRBD1 agrees at 8 bases. V lost 1 base and J lost 7; bases outside the gene matches: 8. The CDR3 contains 14 residues. The germline CDR1 and CDR2 sequences are GTSNPN and SVGIG (reference sequence). DNA for the CDR3: TGTGCCTGGAGTGAGGGCAGGGGGCCTGGTGGCTACACCTTC. The encoded protein is CAWSEGRGPGGYTF.

In the case of this clone: Germline is not matched at one junction end, which may reflect a read error. The chain carries TRBV7-9 and TRBJ2-7, with 13 bases identical to TRBD2. In germline, CDR1 is SEHNR, CDR2 FQNEAQ (reference sequence). The CDR3 runs 16 residues. CDR3 protein: CASSLAGTSGNYEQYF. As DNA, the CDR3 is TGTGCCAGCAGCCTAGCCGGGACTAGCGGGAACTACGAGCAGTACTTC.

The V and J genes are TRBV11-1 and TRBJ2-5; 9 nucleotides match TRBD1. Germline V gene sequence: CDR1 SGHAT, CDR2 FQDESV (reference sequence). The CDR3 is 17 amino acids. The junction had 15 bases not matched to a gene; V was cut back by 5 bases and J by 5 bases. The CDR3 DNA follows: TGTGCCAGCAGCGCGCCGGGACAGGGATTATTAGGGGAGACCCAGTACTTC. It specifies CASSAPGQGLLGETQYF.

The chain uses TRBV6-5 and TRBJ2-7; TRBD2 agrees at 7 bases. Germline V CDR1 and CDR2: MNHEY, SVGAGI. V shed 8 bases, J shed 5 bases, and the junction held 12 bases outside the gene matches. The CDR3 is 14 residues long. Here the CDR3 DNA reads TGTGCCAGCCATACAGCGGGATATATCGACGAGCAGTACTTC. It translates to CASHTAGYIDEQYF.

This clone is medium-sized by share. V and J are TRBV6-1 and TRBJ1-5; D is unclear. The CDR3 is made up of 12 amino acids. CDR1 and CDR2 (germline): MNHNS, SASEGT. Trimming removed 3 bases at V and 0 bases at J, with 0 bases between. CDR3 nucleotides: TGTGCCAGCAGTGATAGCAATCAGCCCCAGCATTTT. Translated, it gives CASSDSNQPQHF.

The chain links TRBV2 to TRBJ1-4; the D is unclear. The CDR3 spans 15 residues. V lost 2 bases, J lost 0 bases, and 7 bases lay in between. The germline V gene encodes CDR1 SNHLY and CDR2 FYNNEI. The CDR3 spells CASSESEATNEKLFF. CDR3 sequence (DNA): TGTGCCAGCAGTGAAAGCGAAGCAACTAATGAAAAACTGTTTTTT.

This chain uses TRBV28 with TRBJ1-3; TRBD1 agrees at 8 bases. CDR1 is MDHEN and CDR2 is SYDVKM in the germline V gene. V trimming: 2 bases; J trimming: 3 bases; junction bases outside the gene matches: 18. This CDR3 contains 20 residues. CDR3 protein: CASSLASQDRTGFYGNTIYF. For the CDR3, the DNA is TGTGCCAGCAGTTTAGCCTCCCAGGATAGGACAGGGTTTTATGGAAACACCATATATTTT.